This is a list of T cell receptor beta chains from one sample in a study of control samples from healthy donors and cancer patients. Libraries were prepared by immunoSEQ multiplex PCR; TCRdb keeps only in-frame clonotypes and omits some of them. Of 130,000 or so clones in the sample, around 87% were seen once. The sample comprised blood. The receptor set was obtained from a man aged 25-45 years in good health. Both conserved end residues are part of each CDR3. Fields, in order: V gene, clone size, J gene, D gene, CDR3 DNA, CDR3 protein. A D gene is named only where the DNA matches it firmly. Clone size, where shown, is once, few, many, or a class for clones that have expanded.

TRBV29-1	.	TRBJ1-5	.	TGCAGCGCTTTGTCCCCTCGTAGCAGCCCCCACAATATGGCCCAGCATTTT	CSALSPRSSPHNMAQHF
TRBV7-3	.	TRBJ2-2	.	TGTGCCAGCAGCCATGTCGGCGGGGCCTCCACCGGGGAGCTGTTTTTT	CASSHVGGASTGELFF
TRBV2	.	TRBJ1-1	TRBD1	TGTGCCAGCAGTCTTACAGGGGCTGGGTGGAACACTGAAGCTTTCTTT	CASSLTGAGWNTEAFF
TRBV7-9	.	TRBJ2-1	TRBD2	TGTGCCAGCAGCTTATGGCTAGCGGGGGGTCGAAGCTCCTACAATGAGCAGTTCTTC	CASSLWLAGGRSSYNEQFF
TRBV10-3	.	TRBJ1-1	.	TGTGCCCATGGGTCTGTGACCACTGAAGCTTTCTTT	CAHGSVTTEAFF
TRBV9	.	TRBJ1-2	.	TGTGCCAGCAGCGTAGGGGGAGGGACCTATGGCTACACCTTC	CASSVGGGTYGYTF
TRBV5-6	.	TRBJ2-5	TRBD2	TGTGCCAGCAGCTTTACTAGCGGTGGAGAGACCCAGTACTTC	CASSFTSGGETQYF
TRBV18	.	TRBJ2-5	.	TGTGCCAGCTCACCACGAGGGGACCCAGAGACCCAGTACTTC	CASSPRGDPETQYF
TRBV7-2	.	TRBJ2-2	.	TGTGCCAGCAGCTTAAATGCGGATACCGGGGAGCTGTTTTTT	CASSLNADTGELFF
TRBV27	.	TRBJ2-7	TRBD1	TGTGCCAGCAGTCCGGGACAGGGGGCCTACGAGCAGTACTTC	CASSPGQGAYEQYF
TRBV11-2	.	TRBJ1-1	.	TGTGCCAGCAGCTTAGATCACGGGGTACCGGACACTGAAGCTTTCTTT	CASSLDHGVPDTEAFF
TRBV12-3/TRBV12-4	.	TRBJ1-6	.	TGTGCCAGCAATCAGGATAATTCACCCCTCCACTTT	CASNQDNSPLHF
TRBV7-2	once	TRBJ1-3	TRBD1	TGTGCCAGCAGAGTTCAGGGGGGAGTTTTTGGAAACACCATATATTTT	CASRVQGGVFGNTIYF
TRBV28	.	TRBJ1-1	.	TGTGCCAGCAGTTTCATTAGGGGAACTGAAGCTTTCTTT	CASSFIRGTEAFF
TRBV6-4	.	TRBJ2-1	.	TGTGCCAGCAGTGACGGGGCTATATCTGAGCAGTTCTTC	CASSDGAISEQFF
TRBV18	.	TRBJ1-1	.	TGTGCCAGCTCACCACCGGGAAGTACAAACACTGAAGCTTTCTTT	CASSPPGSTNTEAFF
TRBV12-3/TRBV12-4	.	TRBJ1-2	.	TGTGCCAGCAGTTTTACAGGTTATGGCTACACCTTC	CASSFTGYGYTF
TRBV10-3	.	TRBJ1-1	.	TGTGCCATCAGTCCCTTACCGAACACTGAAGCTTTCTTT	CAISPLPNTEAFF
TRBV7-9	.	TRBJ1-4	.	TGTGCCAGCAGCTTAGCCAGGGCTAATGAAAAACTGTTTTTT	CASSLARANEKLFF
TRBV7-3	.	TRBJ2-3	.	TGTGCCAGCAGCGCCGGACAGATAGATACGCAGTATTTT	CASSAGQIDTQYF